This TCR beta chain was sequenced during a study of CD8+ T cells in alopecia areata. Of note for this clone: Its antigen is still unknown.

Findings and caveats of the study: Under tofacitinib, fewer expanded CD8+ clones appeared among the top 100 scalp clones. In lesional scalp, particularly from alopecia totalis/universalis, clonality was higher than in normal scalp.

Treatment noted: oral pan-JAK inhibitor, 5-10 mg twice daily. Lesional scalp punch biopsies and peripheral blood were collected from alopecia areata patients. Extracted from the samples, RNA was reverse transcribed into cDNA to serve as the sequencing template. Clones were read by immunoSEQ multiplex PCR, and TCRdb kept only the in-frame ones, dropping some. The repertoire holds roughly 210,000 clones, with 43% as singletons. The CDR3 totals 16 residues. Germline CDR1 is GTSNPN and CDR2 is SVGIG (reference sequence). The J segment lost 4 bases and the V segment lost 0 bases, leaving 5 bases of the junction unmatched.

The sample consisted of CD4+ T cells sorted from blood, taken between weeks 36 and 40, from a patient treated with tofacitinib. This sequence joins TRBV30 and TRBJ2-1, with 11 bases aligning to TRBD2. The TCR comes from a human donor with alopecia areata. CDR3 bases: TGTGCCTGGAGTGTCGGGACTAGCGGAGCTTACAATGAGCAGTTCTTC. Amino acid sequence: CAWSVGTSGAYNEQFF.